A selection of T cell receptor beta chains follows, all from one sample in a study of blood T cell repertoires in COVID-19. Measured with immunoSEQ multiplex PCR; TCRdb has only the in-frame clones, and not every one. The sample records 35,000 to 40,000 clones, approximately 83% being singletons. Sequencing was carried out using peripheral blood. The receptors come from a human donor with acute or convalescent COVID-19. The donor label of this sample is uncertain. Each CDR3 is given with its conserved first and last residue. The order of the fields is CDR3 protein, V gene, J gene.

CASSWVAGIGELFF,TRBV5-1,TRBJ2-2
CAWSLGGRNNSPLHF,TRBV30,TRBJ1-6
CASSFSDSFYGYTF,TRBV13,TRBJ1-2
CASSLATRALAETQYF,TRBV7-6,TRBJ2-5
CAINGATNEKLFF,TRBV10-3,TRBJ1-4
CAWSRSNTEAFF,TRBV30,TRBJ1-1
CASSPLVSGVGSYNEQFF,TRBV3-1/TRBV3-2,TRBJ2-1
CASSSGPSDTYNEQFF,TRBV5-4,TRBJ2-1
CSFLLAGGTYNEQFF,TRBV29-1,TRBJ2-1
CASSSSGTGARVKYF,TRBV28,TRBJ2-7
CASSSRTSGGETQYF,TRBV7-2,TRBJ2-5
CASSPPDSGGGYTF,TRBV28,TRBJ1-2
CALNPAGGQETQYF,TRBV28,TRBJ2-5
CASSYGTIGGEQFF,TRBV6-5,TRBJ2-1
CASSLKREGRQNIQYF,TRBV3-1/TRBV3-2,TRBJ2-4
CASSQSGGGTDTQYF,TRBV3-1/TRBV3-2,TRBJ2-3
CASSPQDRVGNTIYF,TRBV7-2,TRBJ1-3
CASSHSSGGATYEQYF,TRBV11-2,TRBJ2-7
CASSTRRGNTGELFF,TRBV5-1,TRBJ2-2
CSAWDRNGYTF,TRBV20-1,TRBJ1-2
CASSLGQGAGDEQYF,TRBV9,TRBJ2-7
CASSLGTGNEKLFF,TRBV7-2,TRBJ1-4
CASSLGQFGEKLFF,TRBV27,TRBJ1-4
CASSSQSGARGNTIYF,TRBV5-8,TRBJ1-3
CASFREGVGYGYTF,TRBV6-6,TRBJ1-2
CASSPLIETEAFF,TRBV5-5,TRBJ1-1
CSVVTGATEAFF,TRBV29-1,TRBJ1-1
CASSPGDRGGTEAFF,TRBV5-5,TRBJ1-1
CASSPLPTSGGADTQYF,TRBV4-1,TRBJ2-3
CASSPGPGGTEAFF,TRBV7-8,TRBJ1-1
CASSDPGQHNYGYTF,TRBV5-1,TRBJ1-2
CASSSDIANTEAFF,TRBV5-1,TRBJ1-1
CASSYREGNQPQHF,TRBV4-1,TRBJ1-5
CASSAPTGLAYNEQFF,TRBV11-1,TRBJ2-1
CASSQGTSGRSDTQYF,TRBV5-1,TRBJ2-3
CASSQAGLRVNEQFF,TRBV4-1,TRBJ2-1
CASSWGQGRNTIYF,TRBV5-6,TRBJ1-3
CASTHLDRGYEKLFF,TRBV23-1,TRBJ1-4
CASSLGLAGDYEQYF,TRBV4-1,TRBJ2-7
CASSARDYNNEQFF,TRBV5-1,TRBJ2-1
CASWPGVESPLHF,TRBV18,TRBJ1-6
CASSQGREGGAYGYTF,TRBV4-2,TRBJ1-2
CSGTSGSYNEQFF,TRBV29-1,TRBJ2-1
CASSLLRGEQFF,TRBV5-1,TRBJ2-1
CASSELSALRETQYF,TRBV10-1,TRBJ2-5
CASTDEGGTEAFF,TRBV5-1,TRBJ1-1